A single sample gave rise to the 14 T cell receptor beta chains below, sequenced in a study of blood T cell repertoires in COVID-19. Generated by immunoSEQ multiplex PCR, the TCRdb table keeps only in-frame clones and is missing some. The table lists around 81,000 clones, approximately 86% of them singletons. The sample taken for sequencing was peripheral blood. These receptors were taken from an elderly woman with acute or convalescent COVID-19.

This clone was counted a single time. This chain connects TRBV29-1 to TRBJ2-1, with 7 bases lining up with TRBD2. The germline CDR1 and CDR2 sequences are SQVTM and ANQGSEA. Trimming removed 4 bases from V and 6 bases from J; junction bases left unmatched: 9. The length of the CDR3 is 14 residues. The CDR3 DNA reads TGCAGCGTTGTGGGACCGGGGGGAACCAATGAGCAGTTCTTC. It is translated as CSVVGPGGTNEQFF.

The chain links TRBV3-1 (or the pseudogene TRBV3-2) to TRBJ2-6; D ambiguous. The CDR3 contains 12 residues. V dropped 4 bases and J dropped 11 bases, with 9 bases sitting between them. CDR1 is LGHDT, CDR2 YNNKEL, per germline (reference sequence). CDR3 DNA: TGTGCCAGCAGCCTCGAGTTGGACGTCCTGACTTTC. It encodes CASSLELDVLTF.

The CDR3 DNA reads as TGTGCCAGCAGAGAACAGGGCCCGATGGGCTATGGCTACACCTTC. Residues: CASREQGPMGYGYTF. This chain uses TRBV27 with TRBJ1-2; TRBD1 is a possible D gene (6 bases). There are 15 residues in the CDR3. In germline, CDR1 is MNHEY, CDR2 SMNVEV (reference sequence). With 6 bases removed from V and 4 bases from J, the gap between germline ends came to 18 bases.

V and J are TRBV19 and TRBJ2-5; TRBD1 matches at 10 bases. The CDR3 extends over 14 amino acids. V lost 10 bases to trimming and J lost 5 bases; unmatched junction nucleotides: 10. From germline, CDR1 is LNHDA and CDR2 SQIVND (reference sequence). CDR3 protein: CATSRGQGMETQYF. Written as DNA, the CDR3 is TGTGCCACCAGTAGGGGACAGGGGATGGAGACCCAGTACTTC.

The V and J genes are TRBV24-1 and TRBJ2-2; TRBD1 agrees at 8 bases. Losses at the gene ends were 4 bases for V and 5 bases for J; bases not matched to a gene: 8. The CDR3 extends over 16 amino acids. Per the germline V gene, CDR1 is KGHDR and CDR2 is SFDVKD. The CDR3 spells CATSETPRTGTGELFF. In nucleotides, the CDR3 is TGTGCCACCAGTGAGACCCCTAGGACAGGGACCGGGGAGCTGTTTTTT.

This clone occurred once. The chain is built from TRBV19 and TRBJ2-7, with 10 bases identical to TRBD1. Trimming cost V 4 bases and J 4 bases; bases outside gene matches: 1. From germline, CDR1 is LNHDA and CDR2 SQIVND (reference sequence). The CDR3 consists of 13 residues. The CDR3 DNA is TGTGCCAGTAGTAGGGACAGGGGATACGAGCAGTACTTC. Encoded protein: CASSRDRGYEQYF.

Remarks on this clone: Other DNA sequences in this specimen translate into the identical CDR3. The chain carries TRBV6-5 and TRBJ1-2; tentatively, D is TRBD1 (5 bases). V gave up 3 bases and J gave up 1 base, with 9 bases separating them. This CDR3 comprises 14 residues. The germline gives CDR1 MNHEY, CDR2 SVGAGI. The CDR3 DNA reads TGTGCCAGCAGTTATCGTGACAGTAACTATGGCTACACCTTC. Its translation is CASSYRDSNYGYTF.

The chain uses TRBV11-2 and TRBJ1-1; 7 bases line up with TRBD1. The CDR3 runs to 14 residues. Germline CDR1 and CDR2: SGHAT and FQNNGV. V shed 5 bases, J shed 6 bases, and the junction held 9 bases outside the gene matches. In nucleotides, the CDR3 is TGTGCCAGCAGCCGTACAGGGGACCACGCTGAAGCTTTCTTT. Encoded protein: CASSRTGDHAEAFF.

This clone was counted a single time. The chain couples TRBV25-1 to TRBJ1-6, with 7 bases matching TRBD1. V was clipped by 4 bases and J by 6 bases; unmatched bases: 3. CDR1 is MGHDK, CDR2 SYGVNS, per germline. The length of the CDR3 is 14 residues. As DNA, the CDR3 is TGTGCCAGCAGTGCACACAGGGGTAATTCACCCCTCCACTTT. This encodes CASSAHRGNSPLHF. The full variable domain, completed using reference TRBV25-1 and TRBJ1-6, is EADIYQTPRYLVIGTGKKITLECSQTMGHDKMYWYQQDPGMELHLIHYSYGVNSTEKGDLSSESTVSRIRTEHFPLTLESARPSHTSQYLCASSAHRGNSPLHFGNGTRLTVT.

The chain joins TRBV7-8 to TRBJ2-6; 7 bases are shared with TRBD1. V was pared by 5 bases and J by 4 bases, with 5 bases of the junction left unmatched. Germline V gene lookup returns CDR1 SGHVS and CDR2 FQNEAQ. The length of the CDR3 is 15 residues. The CDR3 region is CASSKQGTGANVLTF. CDR3 coding DNA: TGTGCCAGCAGCAAACAGGGGACCGGGGCCAACGTCCTGACTTTC.

The chain joins TRBV3-1 (or the pseudogene TRBV3-2) to TRBJ2-7; tentative D call: TRBD1 (6 bases). Germline V gene sequence: CDR1 LGHDT, CDR2 YNNKEL (reference sequence). The CDR3 is made up of 14 amino acids. V was pared by 3 bases and J by 3 bases, with 12 bases between. CDR3 DNA sequence: TGTGCCAGCAGCCAGTGGGGGCGCCACTACGAGCAGTACTTC. It yields the protein CASSQWGRHYEQYF.

Here the CDR3 reads CATSRWGQGAARVDGYTF. In DNA, the CDR3 is TGTGCCACCAGCAGATGGGGGCAGGGGGCGGCGAGAGTGGATGGCTACACCTTC. This chain uses TRBV15 with TRBJ1-2, with 8 nucleotides matching TRBD1. With 2 bases clipped from V and 6 bases from J, the junction kept 17 bases outside the gene matches. The length of the CDR3 is 18 residues. CDR1 and CDR2 (germline): LNHNV, YYDKDF (reference sequence).

The CDR3 here is CASSLRTGGGTGELFF. In nucleotides, the CDR3 is TGCGCCAGCAGCTTGCGGACAGGGGGAGGGACCGGGGAGCTGTTTTTT. The genes are TRBV5-1 and TRBJ2-2; TRBD1 matches 10 bases. The junction had 5 bases not matched to a gene; V was cut back by 1 base and J by 5 bases. Germline V gene lookup returns CDR1 SGHRS and CDR2 YFSETQ. The CDR3 has 16 residues.

V gene TRBV6-6 combines with J gene TRBJ1-2, with D unclear. Germline V lookup: CDR1 MNHNY, CDR2 SVGAGI (reference sequence). The CDR3 is 14 residues long. V was trimmed by 2 bases and J by 1 base, leaving 8 bases between them. CDR3 amino acids: CASSYEVSNYGYTF. The CDR3 bases are TGTGCCAGCAGTTACGAAGTCAGTAACTATGGCTACACCTTC.